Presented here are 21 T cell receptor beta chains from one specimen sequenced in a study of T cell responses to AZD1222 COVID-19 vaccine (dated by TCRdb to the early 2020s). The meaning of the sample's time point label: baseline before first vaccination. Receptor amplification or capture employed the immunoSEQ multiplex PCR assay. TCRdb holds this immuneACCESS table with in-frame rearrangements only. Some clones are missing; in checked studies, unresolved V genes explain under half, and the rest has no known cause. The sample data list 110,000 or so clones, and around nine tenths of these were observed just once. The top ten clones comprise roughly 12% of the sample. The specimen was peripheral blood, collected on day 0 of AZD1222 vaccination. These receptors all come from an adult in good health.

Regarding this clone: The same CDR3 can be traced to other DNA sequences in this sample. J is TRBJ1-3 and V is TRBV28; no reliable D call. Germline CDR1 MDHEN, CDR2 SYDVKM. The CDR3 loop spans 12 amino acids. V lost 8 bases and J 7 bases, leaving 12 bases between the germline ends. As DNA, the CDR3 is TGTGCCAGCCTATCAAGTGGGAACACCATATATTTT. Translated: CASLSSGNTIYF.

Here the CDR3 reads CASSLLSAGGLNYGYTF. CDR3 sequence (DNA): TGTGCCAGCAGTTTACTCTCTGCGGGGGGATTAAACTATGGCTACACCTTC. The V gene is TRBV27, the J gene TRBJ1-2; perhaps TRBD1 as D (5 bases). Trimming left V 2 bases short and J 2 bases short, with 18 bases between. The CDR3 consists of 17 residues. Germline V lookup: CDR1 MNHEY, CDR2 SMNVEV (reference sequence).

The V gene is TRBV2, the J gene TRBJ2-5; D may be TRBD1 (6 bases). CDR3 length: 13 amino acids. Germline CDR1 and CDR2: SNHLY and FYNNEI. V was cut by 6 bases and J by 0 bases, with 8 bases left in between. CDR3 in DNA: TGTGCCAGCAGGAGGGGGTACCAAGAGACCCAGTACTTC. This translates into CASRRGYQETQYF. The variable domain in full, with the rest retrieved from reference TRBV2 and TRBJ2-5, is EPEVTQTPSHQVTQMGQEVILRCVPISNHLYFYWYRQILGQKVEFLVSFYNNEISEKSEIFDDQFSVERPDGSNFTLKIRSTKLEDSAMYFCASRRGYQETQYFGPGTRLLVL.

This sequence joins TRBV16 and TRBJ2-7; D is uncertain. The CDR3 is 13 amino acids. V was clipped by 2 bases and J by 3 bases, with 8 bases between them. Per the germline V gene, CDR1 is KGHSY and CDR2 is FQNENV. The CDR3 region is CASSQNVGYEQYF. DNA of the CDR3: TGTGCCAGCAGCCAAAACGTCGGCTACGAGCAGTACTTC.

The CDR3 nucleotides read TGTGCCAGCAGCCTTCAGGACAGGGATAATTCACCCCTCCACTTT. It is translated as CASSLQDRDNSPLHF. This chain connects TRBV3-1 (or the pseudogene TRBV3-2) to TRBJ1-6; TRBD1 matches at 8 bases. Germline CDR1 is LGHDT and CDR2 is YNNKEL (reference sequence). This CDR3 spans 15 amino acids. Trimming cost V 4 bases and J 5 bases; bases outside gene matches: 4.

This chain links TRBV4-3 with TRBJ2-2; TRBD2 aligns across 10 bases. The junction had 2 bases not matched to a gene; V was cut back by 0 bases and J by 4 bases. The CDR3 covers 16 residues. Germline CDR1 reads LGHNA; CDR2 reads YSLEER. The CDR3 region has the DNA TGCGCCAGCAGCCAAGATCTAGCGGGGGCCACCGGGGAGCTGTTTTTT. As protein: CASSQDLAGATGELFF.

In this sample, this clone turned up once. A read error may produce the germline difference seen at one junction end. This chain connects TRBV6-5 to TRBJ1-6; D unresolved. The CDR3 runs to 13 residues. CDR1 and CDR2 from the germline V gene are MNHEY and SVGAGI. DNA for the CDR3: TGTGCCAGCAGTGACTCCCACCCTTCACCCCTCCACTTT. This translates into CASSDSHPSPLHF.

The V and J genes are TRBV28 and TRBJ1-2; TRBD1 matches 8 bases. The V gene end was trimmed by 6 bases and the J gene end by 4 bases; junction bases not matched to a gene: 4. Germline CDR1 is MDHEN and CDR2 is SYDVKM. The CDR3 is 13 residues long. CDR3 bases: TGTGCCAGCAGACCTACAGGGGGCTATGGCTACACCTTC. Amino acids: CASRPTGGYGYTF.

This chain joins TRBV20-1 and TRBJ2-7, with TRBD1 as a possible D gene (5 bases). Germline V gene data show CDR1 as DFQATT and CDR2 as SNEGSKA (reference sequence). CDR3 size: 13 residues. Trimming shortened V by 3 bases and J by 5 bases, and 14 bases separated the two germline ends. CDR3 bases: TGCAGTGCTAGTAGGGTAGGGGTTGACGAGCAGTACTTC. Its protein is CSASRVGVDEQYF.

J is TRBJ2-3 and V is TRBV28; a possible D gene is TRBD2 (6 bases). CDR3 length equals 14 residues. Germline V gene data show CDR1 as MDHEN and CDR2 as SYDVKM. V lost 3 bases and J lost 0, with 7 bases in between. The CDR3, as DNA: TGTGCCAGCAGTTTGGCGGGGAGCACAGATACGCAGTATTTT. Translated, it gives CASSLAGSTDTQYF. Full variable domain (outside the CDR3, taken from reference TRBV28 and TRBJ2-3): DVKVTQSSRYLVKRTGEKVFLECVQDMDHENMFWYRQDPGLGLRLIYFSYDVKMKEKGDIPEGYSVSREKKERFSLILESASTNQTSMYLCASSLAGSTDTQYFGPGTRLTVL.

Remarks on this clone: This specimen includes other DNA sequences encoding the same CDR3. For the CDR3, the DNA is TGTGCCAGCAGCGGGATTAGGGCAGATACGCAGTATTTT. Translation gives CASSGIRADTQYF. The gene calls are TRBV9 and TRBJ2-3; no firm D call. The CDR3 spans 13 residues. V shed 3 bases and J shed 4 bases, with 9 bases lying between them. The germline V gene has CDR1 SGDLS and CDR2 YYNGEE.

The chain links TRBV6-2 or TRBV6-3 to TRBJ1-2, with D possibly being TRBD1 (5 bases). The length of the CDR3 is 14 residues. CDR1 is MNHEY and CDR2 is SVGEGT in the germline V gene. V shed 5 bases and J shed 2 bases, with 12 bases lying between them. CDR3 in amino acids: CASSPSGGNYGYTF. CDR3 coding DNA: TGTGCCAGCAGTCCCTCCGGGGGAAACTATGGCTACACCTTC.

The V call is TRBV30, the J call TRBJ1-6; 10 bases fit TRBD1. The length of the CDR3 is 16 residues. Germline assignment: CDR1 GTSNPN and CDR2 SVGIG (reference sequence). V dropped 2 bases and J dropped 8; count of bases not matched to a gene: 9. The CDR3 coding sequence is TGTGCCTGGAGTTCCGCCCGACAGGGGGCTGATTCACCCCTCCACTTT. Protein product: CAWSSARQGADSPLHF.

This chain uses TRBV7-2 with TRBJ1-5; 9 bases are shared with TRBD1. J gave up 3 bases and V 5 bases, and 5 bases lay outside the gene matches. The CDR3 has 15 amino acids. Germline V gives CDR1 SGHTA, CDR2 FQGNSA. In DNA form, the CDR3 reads TGTGCCAGCAGCCAGGGACAGGGTAACAATCAGCCCCAGCATTTT. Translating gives CASSQGQGNNQPQHF. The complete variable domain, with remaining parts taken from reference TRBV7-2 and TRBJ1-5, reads GAGVSQSPSNKVTEKGKDVELRCDPISGHTALYWYRQSLGQGLEFLIYFQGNSAPDKSGLPSDRFSAERTGGSVSTLTIQRTQQEDSAVYLCASSQGQGNNQPQHFGDGTRLSIL.

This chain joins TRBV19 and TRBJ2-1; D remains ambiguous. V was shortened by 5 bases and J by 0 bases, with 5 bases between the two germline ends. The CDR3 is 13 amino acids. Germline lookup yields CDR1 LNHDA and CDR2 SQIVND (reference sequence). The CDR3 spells CASSFDSYNEQFF. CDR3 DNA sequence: TGTGCCAGTAGTTTCGACTCCTACAATGAGCAGTTCTTC.

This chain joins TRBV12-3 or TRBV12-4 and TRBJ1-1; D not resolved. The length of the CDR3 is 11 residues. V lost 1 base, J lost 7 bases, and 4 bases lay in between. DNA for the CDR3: TGTGCCAGCAGTTTAGAGGATGAAGCTTTCTTT. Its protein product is CASSLEDEAFF.

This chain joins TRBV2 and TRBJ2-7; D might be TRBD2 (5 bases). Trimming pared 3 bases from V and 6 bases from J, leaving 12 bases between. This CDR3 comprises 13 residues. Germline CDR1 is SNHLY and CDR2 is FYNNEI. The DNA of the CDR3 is TGTGCCAGCAGTGACTCTACGACTATCGAGCAGTACTTC. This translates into CASSDSTTIEQYF.

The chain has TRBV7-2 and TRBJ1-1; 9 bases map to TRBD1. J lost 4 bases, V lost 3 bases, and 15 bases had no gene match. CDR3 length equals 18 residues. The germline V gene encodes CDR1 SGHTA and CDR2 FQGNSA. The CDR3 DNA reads TGTGCCAGCAGCTTCGTCTTCCGGGACAGGGTATCAGGCACTGAAGCTTTCTTT. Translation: CASSFVFRDRVSGTEAFF.

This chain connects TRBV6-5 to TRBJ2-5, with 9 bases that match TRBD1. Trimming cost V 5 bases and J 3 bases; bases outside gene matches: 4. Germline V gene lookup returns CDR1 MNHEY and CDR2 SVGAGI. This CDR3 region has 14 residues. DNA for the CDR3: TGTGCCAGCAGTACCTGGACAGGGGAAGAGACCCAGTACTTC. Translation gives CASSTWTGEETQYF.

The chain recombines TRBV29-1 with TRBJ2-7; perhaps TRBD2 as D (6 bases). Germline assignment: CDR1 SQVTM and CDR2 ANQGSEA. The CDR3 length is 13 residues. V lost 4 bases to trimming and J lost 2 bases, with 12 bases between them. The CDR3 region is CSVVRDSPYEQYF. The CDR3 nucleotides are TGCAGCGTTGTACGGGACTCTCCCTACGAGCAGTACTTC.

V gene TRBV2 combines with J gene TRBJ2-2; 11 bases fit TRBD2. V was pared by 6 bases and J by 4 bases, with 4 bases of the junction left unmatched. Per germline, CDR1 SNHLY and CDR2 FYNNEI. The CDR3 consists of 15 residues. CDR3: CASRDSGGGTGELFF. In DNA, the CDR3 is TGTGCCAGCAGAGATAGCGGGGGGGGCACCGGGGAGCTGTTTTTT.